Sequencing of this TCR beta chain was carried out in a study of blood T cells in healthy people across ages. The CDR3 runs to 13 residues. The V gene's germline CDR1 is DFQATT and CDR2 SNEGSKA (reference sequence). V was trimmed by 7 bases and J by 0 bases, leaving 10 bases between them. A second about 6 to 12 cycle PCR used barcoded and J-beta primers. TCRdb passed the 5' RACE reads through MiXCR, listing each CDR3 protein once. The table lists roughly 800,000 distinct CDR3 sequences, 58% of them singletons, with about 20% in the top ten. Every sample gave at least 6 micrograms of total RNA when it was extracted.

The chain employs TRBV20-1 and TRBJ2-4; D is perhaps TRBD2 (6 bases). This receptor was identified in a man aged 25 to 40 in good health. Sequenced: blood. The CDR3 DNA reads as TGCAGTGGACTAGGACTAGCCAAAAACATTCAGTACTTC. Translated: CSGLGLAKNIQYF.